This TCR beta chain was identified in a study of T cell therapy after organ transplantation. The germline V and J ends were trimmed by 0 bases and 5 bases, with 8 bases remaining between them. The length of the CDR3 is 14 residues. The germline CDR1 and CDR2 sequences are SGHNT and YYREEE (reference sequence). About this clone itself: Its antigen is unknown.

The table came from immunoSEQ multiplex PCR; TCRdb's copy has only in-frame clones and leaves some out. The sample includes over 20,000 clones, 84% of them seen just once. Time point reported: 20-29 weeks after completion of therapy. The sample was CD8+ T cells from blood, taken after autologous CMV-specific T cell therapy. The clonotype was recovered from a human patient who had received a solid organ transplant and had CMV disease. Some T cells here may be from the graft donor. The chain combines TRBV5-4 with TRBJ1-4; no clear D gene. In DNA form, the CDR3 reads TGTGCCAGCAGCTTGGACGGTGGAAATGAAAAACTGTTTTTT. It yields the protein CASSLDGGNEKLFF.